This TCR beta chain was sequenced in a study of CD8+CD57+ T cells in acquired aplastic anemia. Study-level background: The average for DNA from sorted CD4+ and CD8+ cells was roughly 3 ug.

V lost 0 bases and J 8 bases, leaving 10 bases between the germline ends. The CDR3 sequence is 13 residues long. Germline V lookup: CDR1 SGDLS, CDR2 YYNGEE. Worth noting for this clonotype: What it binds is unknown.

Genomic DNA, serving as template, underwent TCR beta VDJ and CDR3 profiling. TCRdb processed the reads anew with MiXCR; each CDR3 protein has one entry. Of under 200,000 distinct CDR3 sequences listed, 55% to 70% are singletons. Findings and limits, study-wide: Approximately 27 CD8+ CDR3 sequences occurred in both the patients and the controls. CD8+ Simpson's diversity did not differ significantly between patients and controls.

The material sequenced was sorted CD4+, CD8+, or CD8+CD57+ T cells (not recorded which) from PBMCs. The TCR comes from a human donor with severe aplastic anemia or a healthy control (not recorded which). The chain carries TRBV9 and TRBJ2-3; D not certain. CDR3 coding DNA: TGTGCCAGCAGCGTAGCTACCCGGGTTACGCAGTATTTT. It translates to CASSVATRVTQYF. The full variable domain, completed using reference TRBV9 and TRBJ2-3, is DSGVTQTPKHLITATGQRVTLRCSPRSGDLSVYWYQQSLDQGLQFLIQYYNGEERAKGNILERFSAQQFPDLHSELNLSSLELGDSALYFCASSVATRVTQYFGPGTRLTVL.